This T cell receptor beta chain was obtained from a study of shared clonotypes between healthy human individuals. The wider study: Donors had three CD4 naive, three CD4 memory, two CD8 naive and one CD8 memory plate apiece. Study outcomes and limitations: The four-donor shared clonotypes exceeded non-shared clonotypes in generation probability, with non-shared ones scoring lower. Sharing across a handful of donors was seen in around 5% of naive CD4 clonotypes. Represented genetic and exposure-history diversity was restricted by having few donors.

The CDR3 runs to 13 residues. V lost 2 bases to trimming and J lost 4 bases, with 9 bases between them. The germline V gene has CDR1 SGHRS and CDR2 YFSETQ. This clone came up many times. The antigen is not known. Generated by immunoSEQ multiplex PCR, the TCRdb table keeps only in-frame clones and is missing some. The sample holds hundreds of thousands of clones, 72% seen once. The sequenced material came from memory CD4+ T cells sorted from blood. Subset meaning: CD45RA-negative fraction. This sequence was found in a woman under 40 in good health. V usage is TRBV5-1 and J usage is TRBJ1-1; possible D gene TRBD1, 5 bases. CDR3: CASSFAGGTEAFF. For the CDR3, the DNA is TGCGCCAGCAGCTTCGCGGGGGGCACTGAAGCTTTCTTT.